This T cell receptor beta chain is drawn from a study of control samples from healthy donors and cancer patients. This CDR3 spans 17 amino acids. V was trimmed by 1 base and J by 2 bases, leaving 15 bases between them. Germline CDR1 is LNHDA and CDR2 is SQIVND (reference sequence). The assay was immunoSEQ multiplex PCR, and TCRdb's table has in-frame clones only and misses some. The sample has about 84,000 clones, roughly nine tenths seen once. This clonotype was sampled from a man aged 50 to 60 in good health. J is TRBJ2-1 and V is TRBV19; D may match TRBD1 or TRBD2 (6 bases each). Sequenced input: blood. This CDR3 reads CASSIVGGGGTYNEQFF. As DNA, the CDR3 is TGTGCCAGTAGTATAGTGGGGGGCGGCGGAACCTACAATGAGCAGTTCTTC. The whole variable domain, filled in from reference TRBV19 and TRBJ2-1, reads DGGITQSPKYLFRKEGQNVTLSCEQNLNHDAMYWYRQDPGQGLRLIYYSQIVNDFQKGDIAEGYSVSREKKESFPLTVTSAQKNPTAFYLCASSIVGGGGTYNEQFFGPGTRLTVL.